A single sample is the source of the 9 T cell receptor beta chains below, sequenced in a study of cytomegalovirus exposure and HLA in healthy donors. The PCR used 60 Vbeta and 13 Jbeta primers. TCRdb's table, derived via immunoSEQ multiplex PCR, lists solely in-frame clones and lacks some. Here the sample spans approximately 110,000 clones, roughly 80% being singletons. The sample was PBMCs. Receptors originate from a man younger than 45 in good health and CMV-seropositive.

This clone was seen only once. V is TRBV2 and J is TRBJ2-2, with 9 bases lining up with TRBD1. CDR1 is SNHLY and CDR2 is FYNNEI in the germline V gene. This CDR3 is built from 15 residues. V trimming: 7 bases; J trimming: 5 bases; junction bases outside the gene matches: 8. The CDR3 sequence is CASNSGQGGTGELFF. As DNA, the CDR3 is TGTGCCAGCAACTCGGGACAGGGTGGAACCGGGGAGCTGTTTTTT. The whole variable domain, remainder taken from reference TRBV2 and TRBJ2-2, is EPEVTQTPSHQVTQMGQEVILRCVPISNHLYFYWYRQILGQKVEFLVSFYNNEISEKSEIFDDQFSVERPDGSNFTLKIRSTKLEDSAMYFCASNSGQGGTGELFFGEGSRLTVL.

This chain connects TRBV4-2 to TRBJ2-7; D perhaps matches TRBD2 (6 bases). The CDR3 consists of 15 residues. Germline-derived CDR1 and CDR2 are LGHNA and YNFKEQ. V lost 0 bases and J lost 2, with 11 bases in between. CDR3 residues: CASSQELATPYEQYF. CDR3 sequence (DNA): TGTGCCAGCAGCCAAGAACTAGCTACCCCCTACGAGCAGTACTTC.

This chain uses TRBV6-5 with TRBJ1-2; TRBD1 matches 8 bases. The V and J ends lost 6 bases and 6 bases, in that order; junction bases with no gene match: 6. The germline CDR1 and CDR2 sequences are MNHEY and SVGAGI. CDR3 length: 13 amino acids. CDR3 amino acids: CASRNPGQDGYTF. The CDR3 DNA reads as TGTGCCAGCAGGAATCCGGGACAGGATGGCTACACCTTC.

A few counts support this clone. V gene TRBV4-1 combines with J gene TRBJ1-1, with D hard to call. Per the germline V gene, CDR1 is MGHRA and CDR2 is YSYEKL. The CDR3 covers 15 residues. Trimming took off 4 bases at V and 0 bases at J, with 12 bases between the two ends. In DNA form, the CDR3 reads TGCGCCAGCAGCCCATTACAGACGGTGAACACTGAAGCTTTCTTT. Encoded protein: CASSPLQTVNTEAFF.

This clone was counted a few times. The same CDR3 also results from other DNA sequences found in this sample. The genes are TRBV5-1 and TRBJ2-2; D might be TRBD1 (7 bases). Germline V gene data show CDR1 as SGHRS and CDR2 as YFSETQ. There are 16 residues in the CDR3. Trimming pared 1 base from V and 1 base from J, leaving 11 bases between. CDR3 amino acids: CASSLSGDRNTGELFF. The CDR3 nucleotides are TGCGCCAGCAGCTTGTCGGGGGACAGGAACACCGGGGAGCTGTTTTTT.

The chain recombines TRBV6-5 with TRBJ1-2, with D perhaps matching TRBD1 (6 bases). The CDR3 consists of 13 residues. CDR1 is MNHEY, CDR2 SVGAGI, per germline. V was trimmed by 8 bases and J by 2 bases, leaving 12 bases between them. CDR3 DNA sequence: TGTGCCAGCCGGAGACAGGAGAACTATGGCTACACCTTC. As protein: CASRRQENYGYTF.

This clone has a handful of counts. The chain combines TRBV5-1 with TRBJ1-1; D is ambiguous. V lost 3 bases, J lost 3 bases, and 3 bases lay in between. This CDR3 comprises 11 residues. The germline CDR1 and CDR2 sequences are SGHRS and YFSETQ. The CDR3 here is CASSSDTEAFF. In nucleotides, the CDR3 is TGCGCCAGCAGCTCCGACACTGAAGCTTTCTTT.

This chain joins TRBV7-9 and TRBJ1-2; TRBD1 matches 7 bases. Looked up from germline, CDR1 is SEHNR and CDR2 is FQNEAQ (reference sequence). CDR3 length equals 17 residues. V lost 7 bases to trimming and J lost 8 bases; unmatched junction nucleotides: 22. This CDR3 reads CASTRTPGTANRGGYTF. The CDR3 coding sequence is TGTGCCAGCACCAGAACCCCCGGGACAGCTAATCGGGGAGGCTACACCTTC.

This clone turned up a few times. The rearrangement uses TRBV7-2 and TRBJ2-7; 9 bases line up with TRBD1. After removal of 4 bases from V and 3 bases from J, the junction contained 4 bases not matched to a gene. CDR3 length: 14 amino acids. CDR1 SGHTA and CDR2 FQGNSA come from the germline V gene. CDR3 nucleotides: TGTGCCAGCAGCTATACAGGGGGCGGCTACGAGCAGTACTTC. This codes for CASSYTGGGYEQYF.